One sample yielded the 18 T cell receptor beta chains listed below, sequenced in a study of PD-1 blockade in classical Hodgkin lymphoma. Produced via immunoSEQ multiplex PCR; TCRdb's table is partial and in-frame only. The profile shows over 75,000 clones, over 75% of them singletons. Time point of the sample: cycle 4 day 1 (C4D1), after 6 weeks of nivolumab. Each of the patients experienced relapse following autologous stem cell transplantation, and their brentuximab vedotin exposure differed. The sequencing here drew on peripheral blood mononuclear cells (PBMCs), taken before the fourth cycle of nivolumab. These receptors were obtained from a human donor with classical Hodgkin lymphoma.

This clone was detected only a few times. V usage is TRBV15 and J usage is TRBJ1-1, with D tentatively TRBD1 (5 bases). From germline, CDR1 is LNHNV and CDR2 YYDKDF (reference sequence). The CDR3 runs 14 residues. V was clipped by 0 bases and J by 6 bases, with 11 bases between them. The CDR3 coding sequence is TGTGCCACCAGCAGAGACAGGGAAGGGTCTGAAGCTTTCTTT. This translates into CATSRDREGSEAFF.

The rearrangement links TRBV28 to TRBJ2-2; weak D call: TRBD2 (6 bases). The CDR3 totals 13 residues. V was cut by 6 bases and J by 7 bases, with 12 bases left in between. Germline V CDR1 and CDR2: MDHEN, SYDVKM. Here the CDR3 reads CASREGGVGELFF. The DNA for the CDR3 is TGTGCCAGCAGGGAAGGAGGGGTCGGGGAGCTGTTTTTT.

The V gene is TRBV19, the J gene TRBJ2-1; 7 bases map to TRBD2. The V and J ends lost 2 bases and 4 bases, in that order; junction bases with no gene match: 5. CDR3 size: 15 residues. Germline CDR1 and CDR2: LNHDA and SQIVND (reference sequence). The CDR3 loop reads CASSIRSGVYNEQFF. The CDR3 nucleotides read TGTGCCAGTAGTATAAGGAGCGGGGTATACAATGAGCAGTTCTTC. The full variable domain, its missing parts supplied by reference TRBV19 and TRBJ2-1, is DGGITQSPKYLFRKEGQNVTLSCEQNLNHDAMYWYRQDPGQGLRLIYYSQIVNDFQKGDIAEGYSVSREKKESFPLTVTSAQKNPTAFYLCASSIRSGVYNEQFFGPGTRLTVL.

This sequence joins TRBV28 and TRBJ2-3; D is ambiguous. In germline, CDR1 is MDHEN, CDR2 SYDVKM. With 8 bases removed from V and 2 bases from J, the gap between germline ends came to 11 bases. CDR3 length: 13 amino acids. As DNA, the CDR3 is TGTGCCAGCGGCATTGGGGTCACAGATACGCAGTATTTT. The encoded protein is CASGIGVTDTQYF.

The chain links TRBV30 to TRBJ1-2; possibly TRBD1 for D (5 bases). The germline V gene encodes CDR1 GTSNPN and CDR2 SVGIG (reference sequence). Trimming took off 2 bases at V and 5 bases at J, with 18 bases between the two ends. This CDR3 region has 15 residues. CDR3 protein: CAWSQDSGTVYGYTF. The CDR3 DNA follows: TGTGCCTGGAGTCAAGACAGCGGGACGGTGTATGGCTACACCTTC.

In this sample, this clone turned up once. V and J are TRBV5-4 and TRBJ1-1; D ambiguous. This CDR3 is built from 14 residues. V was pared by 7 bases and J by 2 bases, with 15 bases between. Germline assignment: CDR1 SGHNT and CDR2 YYREEE (reference sequence). As DNA, the CDR3 is TGTGCCAGCCGTCCCGTGACGACCAACACTGAAGCTTTCTTT. Its translation: CASRPVTTNTEAFF.

The V gene is TRBV30, the J gene TRBJ2-5; 7 bases map to TRBD2. The CDR3 sequence is 15 residues long. V gave up 4 bases and J gave up 1 base; unmatched junction bases: 9. Germline V gives CDR1 GTSNPN, CDR2 SVGIG (reference sequence). CDR3 in DNA: TGTGCCTGGATCGCTCGGGGGGATGTCCAAGAGACCCAGTACTTC. It yields the protein CAWIARGDVQETQYF.

J is TRBJ1-2 and V is TRBV7-8, with D maybe TRBD1 (6 bases). Per germline, CDR1 SGHVS and CDR2 FQNEAQ. Deletions cut 4 bases from V and 4 bases from J, with 19 bases between. The CDR3 sequence is 16 residues long. CDR3 bases: TGTGCCAGCAGCTACCGAGGGGGGGCGCAGGGCTATGGCTACACCTTC. It encodes CASSYRGGAQGYGYTF.

This clone was counted a few times. V usage is TRBV5-4 and J usage is TRBJ2-2; 11 bases map to TRBD1. In germline, CDR1 is SGHNT, CDR2 YYREEE (reference sequence). V trimming: 3 bases; J trimming: 3 bases; junction bases outside the gene matches: 10. The CDR3 is 18 residues long. The CDR3 loop is CASSSGGQGVPDTGELFF. Written as DNA, the CDR3 is TGTGCCAGCAGCTCAGGGGGACAGGGGGTCCCGGACACCGGGGAGCTGTTTTTT.

The gene calls are TRBV28 and TRBJ2-7; D is unclear. The CDR3 totals 14 residues. The germline gives CDR1 MDHEN, CDR2 SYDVKM. V was shortened by 6 bases and J by 0 bases, with 12 bases between the two germline ends. The CDR3: CASSSLLISYEQYF. DNA for the CDR3: TGTGCCAGCAGCTCTCTTTTAATCTCCTACGAGCAGTACTTC.

This CDR3 reads CAWSVSPGQNNEKLFF. CDR3 nucleotide sequence: TGTGCCTGGAGTGTTTCACCGGGACAGAATAATGAAAAACTGTTTTTT. The chain links TRBV30 to TRBJ1-4, with 7 bases identical to TRBD1. CDR1 GTSNPN and CDR2 SVGIG come from the germline V gene (reference sequence). V shed 0 bases and J 4 bases; nucleotides not matched to a gene: 8. This CDR3 comprises 16 residues.

This clone was recorded once. This chain uses TRBV6-5 with TRBJ2-7; TRBD2 agrees at 7 bases. J gave up 4 bases and V 5 bases, and 8 bases lay outside the gene matches. Germline CDR1 reads MNHEY; CDR2 reads SVGAGI. The CDR3 extends over 14 amino acids. CDR3 residues: CASSNGLGVYEQYF. In DNA form, the CDR3 reads TGTGCCAGCAGTAACGGACTAGGGGTATACGAGCAGTACTTC.

The chain uses TRBV7-2 and TRBJ1-1, with TRBD1 identical over 7 bases. CDR1 is SGHTA and CDR2 is FQGNSA in the germline V gene. After removal of 4 bases from V and 2 bases from J, the junction contained 7 bases not matched to a gene. There are 15 residues in the CDR3. The CDR3 sequence: CASSWDSGLNTEAFF. In DNA, the CDR3 is TGTGCCAGCAGCTGGGACAGCGGGCTTAACACTGAAGCTTTCTTT.

In the case of this clone: The same CDR3 is also encoded by other DNA sequences in this sample. V gene TRBV30 combines with J gene TRBJ1-1; perhaps TRBD1 as D (6 bases). This CDR3 region has 12 residues. CDR1 and CDR2 from the germline V gene are GTSNPN and SVGIG (reference sequence). The germline V and J ends were trimmed by 3 bases and 4 bases, with 9 bases remaining between them. The CDR3 DNA sequence: TGTGCCTGGAGGGGGGCGGGCACTGAAGCTTTCTTT. Amino acids: CAWRGAGTEAFF. Combining the CDR3 with reference TRBV30 and TRBJ1-1 gives the whole variable domain SQTIHQWPATLVQPVGSPLSLECTVEGTSNPNLYWYRQAAGRGLQLLFYSVGIGQISSEVPQNLSASRPQDRQFILSSKKLLLSDSGFYLCAWRGAGTEAFFGQGTRLTVV.

The gene calls are TRBV19 and TRBJ2-3, with 8 bases lining up with TRBD1. Per the germline V gene, CDR1 is LNHDA and CDR2 is SQIVND (reference sequence). The V segment lost 7 bases and the J segment 1 base; nucleotides outside the gene matches: 10. The CDR3 is made up of 16 amino acids. CDR3 residues: CASTHRATGGTDTQYF. DNA of the CDR3: TGTGCCAGTACCCACAGGGCGACAGGGGGCACAGATACGCAGTATTTT.

Comments on this clone: The junction and the germline gene differ at one end; a read error may be behind it. J is TRBJ2-3 and V is TRBV7-6; D is uncertain. Germline V gene lookup returns CDR1 SGHVS and CDR2 FNYEAQ. CDR3 length: 11 amino acids. CDR3 sequence (DNA): TGTGCCAGCAGCTCTGGTGTGGCTGAAATTTTT. Translation: CASSSGVAEIF.

The J gene is TRBJ1-2, the V gene TRBV7-2; D ambiguous. The V end lost 6 bases, the J end lost 7 bases, and 15 bases lay between the germline ends. Looked up from germline, CDR1 is SGHTA and CDR2 is FQGNSA. The CDR3 length is 13 residues. The CDR3 loop reads CASRKDLGSGYTF. DNA of the CDR3: TGTGCCAGCAGGAAAGACCTGGGATCTGGCTACACCTTC.

This clone was seen a few times. The chain uses TRBV4-2 and TRBJ1-5; D unclear. Trimming shortened V by 1 base and J by 7 bases, and 11 bases separated the two germline ends. CDR3 size: 14 residues. Germline V gives CDR1 LGHNA, CDR2 YNFKEQ. This CDR3 is CASSQGLGRQPQHF. Written as DNA, the CDR3 is TGTGCCAGCAGCCAAGGTTTGGGGAGGCAGCCCCAGCATTTT.